Detailed here is one T cell receptor (beta chain). The primer mix had 60 Vbeta and 13 Jbeta primers. In the original processing: In a later analysis, the count reached roughly 80 million unique TCR beta chains, with roughly 11 million shared. The method was immunoSEQ multiplex PCR; TCRdb's version includes in-frame clones alone and lacks a portion of them. V and J calls and clone size are those listed in that table; D and trimming were worked out from the DNA. Among roughly 100,000 clones listed, about 81% were seen once. This sample was included in a study of cytomegalovirus exposure and HLA in healthy donors. Each donor's status was that of a healthy bone marrow donor. CDR1 and CDR2 (germline): SNHLY, FYNNEI. Trimming removed 3 bases from V and 1 base from J; junction bases left unmatched: 2. The length of the CDR3 is 15 residues.

Input material: PBMCs. The V and J genes are TRBV2 and TRBJ2-5; TRBD2 aligns across 10 bases. This receptor was taken from a man in his forties or fifties in good health and CMV-seronegative. CDR3 nucleotide sequence: TGTGCCAGCAGTGACAAGCGGGGGGGCCAAGAGACCCAGTACTTC. Its translation is CASSDKRGGQETQYF.